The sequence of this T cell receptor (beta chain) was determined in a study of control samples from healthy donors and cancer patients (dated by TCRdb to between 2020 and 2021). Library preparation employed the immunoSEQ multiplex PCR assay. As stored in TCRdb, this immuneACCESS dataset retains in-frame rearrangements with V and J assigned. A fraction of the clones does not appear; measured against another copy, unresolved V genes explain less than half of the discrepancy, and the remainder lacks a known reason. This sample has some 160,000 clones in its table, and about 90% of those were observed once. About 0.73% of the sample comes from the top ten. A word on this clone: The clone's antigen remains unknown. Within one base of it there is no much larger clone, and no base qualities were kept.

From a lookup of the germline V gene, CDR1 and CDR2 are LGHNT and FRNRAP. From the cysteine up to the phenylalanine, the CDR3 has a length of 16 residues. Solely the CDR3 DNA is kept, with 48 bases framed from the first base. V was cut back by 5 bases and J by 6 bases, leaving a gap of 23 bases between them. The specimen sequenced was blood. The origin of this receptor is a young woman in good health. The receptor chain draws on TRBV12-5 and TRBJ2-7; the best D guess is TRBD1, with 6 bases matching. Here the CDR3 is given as CASGTSGTTSSREQYF. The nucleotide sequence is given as TGTGCTAGTGGTACCTCCGGGACAACCTCAAGCCGCGAGCAGTACTTC.